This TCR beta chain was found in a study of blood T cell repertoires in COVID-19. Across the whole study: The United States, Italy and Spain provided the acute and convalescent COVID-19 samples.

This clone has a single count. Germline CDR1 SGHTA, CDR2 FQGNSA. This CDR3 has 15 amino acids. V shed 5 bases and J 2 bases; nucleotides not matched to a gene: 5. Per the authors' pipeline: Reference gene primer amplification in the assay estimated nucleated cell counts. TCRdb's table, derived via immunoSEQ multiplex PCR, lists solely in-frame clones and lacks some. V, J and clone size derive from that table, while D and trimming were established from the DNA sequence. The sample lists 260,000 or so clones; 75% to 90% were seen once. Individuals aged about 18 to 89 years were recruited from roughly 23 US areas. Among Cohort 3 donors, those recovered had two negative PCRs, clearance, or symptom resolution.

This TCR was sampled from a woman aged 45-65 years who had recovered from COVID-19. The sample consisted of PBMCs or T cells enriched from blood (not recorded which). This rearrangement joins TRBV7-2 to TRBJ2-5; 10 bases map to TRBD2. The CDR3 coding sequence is TGTGCCAGCAGCGCCTCACTAGCGGGACAAGAGACCCAGTACTTC. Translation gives CASSASLAGQETQYF.